The 20 T cell receptor beta chains given below trace back to one sample, sequenced in a study of blood T cells in healthy people across ages. The use of a sample-barcoded 5' primer and a J-beta primer mix characterized a second PCR of about 7 to 12 cycles. TCRdb redid the calling of the 5' RACE reads with MiXCR, one entry per CDR3 protein. The data show about 840,000 distinct CDR3 sequences, roughly 29% seen once. These same data were also listed under a study on T cells of mothers and their children.

The sample taken for sequencing was blood. The receptors stem from a woman between 40 and 50 years old in good health.

The genes are TRBV19 and TRBJ2-3; 10 bases map to TRBD1. Trimming cost V 3 bases and J 1 base; bases outside gene matches: 4. Germline assignment: CDR1 LNHDA and CDR2 SQIVND (reference sequence). The CDR3 covers 16 residues. The CDR3 region is CASSMRTGGRTDTQYF. The CDR3 nucleotides read TGTGCCAGTAGTATGCGGACAGGGGGTCGCACAGATACGCAGTATTTT. The complete variable domain, with remaining parts taken from reference TRBV19 and TRBJ2-3, reads DGGITQSPKYLFRKEGQNVTLSCEQNLNHDAMYWYRQDPGQGLRLIYYSQIVNDFQKGDIAEGYSVSREKKESFPLTVTSAQKNPTAFYLCASSMRTGGRTDTQYFGPGTRLTVL.

The chain is built from TRBV20-1 and TRBJ2-7, with TRBD2 identical over 10 bases. The DNA matches TRBJ2-5 better at its end, which makes the J call doubtful. This CDR3 comprises 16 residues. Germline CDR1 and CDR2: DFQATT and SNEGSKA (reference sequence). The CDR3: CSARDHSGRLQETQYF. The CDR3 DNA reads as TGCAGTGCTAGAGATCATAGCGGGAGGCTCCAAGAGACCCAGTACTTC.

The V and J genes are TRBV27 and TRBJ1-2; possible D gene TRBD1, 6 bases. CDR3 size: 16 residues. From germline, CDR1 is MNHEY and CDR2 SMNVEV (reference sequence). Trimming shortened V by 2 bases and J by 4 bases, and 17 bases separated the two germline ends. The CDR3 loop reads CASSLALGGRIYGYTF. In nucleotides, the CDR3 is TGTGCCAGCAGTTTAGCATTAGGGGGAAGGATCTATGGCTACACCTTC.

As to this clonotype: A read error may explain this, as a much larger clone is one base away. The V gene is TRBV12-3 or TRBV12-4, the J gene TRBJ2-1; 7 bases fit TRBD1. The CDR3 sequence is 15 residues long. DNA for the CDR3: TGTGCCAGCAGTGAGACCGGGACAGTTCACAATAAGCAGTTCTTC. This codes for CASSETGTVHNKQFF.

Concerning this clonotype itself: The junction differs from germline at one of its ends, possibly a read error. The V gene is TRBV12-3 or TRBV12-4, the J gene TRBJ2-7, with D perhaps matching TRBD2 (6 bases). This CDR3 comprises 14 residues. The CDR3 DNA reads as TGTGCCAGCAGGGGACTGTCAAGCTCCTACGAGCGGTACTTC. Residues: CASRGLSSSYERYF.

This clonotype was counted at least ten times. The chain links TRBV20-1 to TRBJ2-1, with 7 positions matching TRBD2. The CDR3 length is 15 residues. Germline V gene sequence: CDR1 DFQATT, CDR2 SNEGSKA (reference sequence). J was trimmed by 6 bases and V by 0 bases; bases with no gene match: 8. The CDR3 nucleotides read TGCAGTGCTAGAGATCTAGCGGATATCTTCAATGAGCAGTTCTTC. This translates into CSARDLADIFNEQFF.

This chain links TRBV10-3 with TRBJ2-5; D is perhaps TRBD1 or TRBD2 (5 bases each). CDR1 is ENHRY and CDR2 is SYGVKD in the germline V gene. V lost 6 bases and J 1 base, leaving 12 bases between the germline ends. There are 14 residues in the CDR3. CDR3 in DNA: TGTGCCATCAGCGGGGTTGGGGGCCAAGAGACCCAGTACTTC. Protein: CAISGVGGQETQYF.

The table lists this clonotype with a few counts. The gene calls are TRBV2 and TRBJ1-5; D ambiguous. CDR1 SNHLY and CDR2 FYNNEI come from the germline V gene. V was shortened by 3 bases and J by 7 bases, with 13 bases between the two germline ends. The CDR3 spans 14 residues. Here the CDR3 reads CASSDRGVGQPQHF. In DNA form, the CDR3 reads TGTGCCAGCAGTGATCGGGGAGTTGGGCAGCCCCAGCATTTT.

V usage is TRBV5-1 and J usage is TRBJ2-2; weak D call: TRBD1 (6 bases). This CDR3 is built from 19 residues. CDR1 and CDR2 from the germline V gene are SGHRS and YFSETQ. V lost 10 bases, J lost 0 bases, and 28 bases lay in between. CDR3 amino acids: CAGSLTPTGFMSNTGELFF. CDR3 DNA sequence: TGCGCCGGTAGCCTAACCCCGACAGGCTTTATGTCGAACACCGGGGAGCTGTTTTTT.

This clonotype was counted many times. The genes are TRBV7-9 and TRBJ1-2; D uncertain. CDR1 is SEHNR, CDR2 FQNEAQ, per germline (reference sequence). V was cut by 10 bases and J by 0 bases, with 12 bases left in between. CDR3 size: 13 residues. DNA for the CDR3: TGTGCCACTGGAAACAGCGCTAACTATGGCTACACCTTC. Translating gives CATGNSANYGYTF. The variable domain in full, with the rest retrieved from reference TRBV7-9 and TRBJ1-2, is DTGVSQNPRHKITKRGQNVTFRCDPISEHNRLYWYRQTLGQGPEFLTYFQNEAQLEKSRLLSDRFSAERPKGSFSTLEIQRTEQGDSAMYLCATGNSANYGYTFGSGTRLTVV.

In this sample, this clonotype turned up many times. The genes are TRBV20-1 and TRBJ2-5, with D possibly being TRBD1 (5 bases). Germline V gives CDR1 DFQATT, CDR2 SNEGSKA (reference sequence). Trimming cost V 1 base and J 1 base, with 10 bases left between them. The CDR3 loop spans 14 amino acids. The CDR3 loop is CSARGRRGQETQYF. The CDR3, as DNA: TGCAGTGCTAGAGGGCGTAGGGGCCAAGAGACCCAGTACTTC.

The gene calls are TRBV11-2 and TRBJ2-1; 10 bases line up with TRBD1. The CDR3 extends over 18 amino acids. Per the germline V gene, CDR1 is SGHAT and CDR2 is FQNNGV. Trimming cost V 6 bases and J 4 bases; bases outside gene matches: 15. CDR3 in amino acids: CASSSLIRDRGPYNEQFF. CDR3 nucleotides: TGTGCCAGCAGTTCCCTCATCCGGGACAGGGGACCTTACAATGAGCAGTTCTTC.

The gene calls are TRBV5-1 and TRBJ2-7, with D tentatively TRBD1 (5 bases). The CDR3 consists of 13 residues. Germline V CDR1 and CDR2: SGHRS, YFSETQ. V was pared by 6 bases and J by 7 bases, with 17 bases between. CDR3 nucleotides: TGCGCCAGCAACTCCCCTGGGGCCGGGGAGCAGTACTTC. It translates to CASNSPGAGEQYF.

This clonotype was seen a few times. The chain joins TRBV7-2 to TRBJ1-1; D ambiguous. Trimming stripped 1 base from V and 3 bases from J, with 9 bases between. Per germline, CDR1 SGHTA and CDR2 FQGNSA. This CDR3 has 14 residues. The CDR3 nucleotides read TGTGCCAGCAGCTTAGGATCCCAGTACACTGAAGCTTTCTTT. It specifies CASSLGSQYTEAFF.

This clonotype was recorded once. The CDR3 here is CASSLDSGGSTEAFF. CDR3 bases: TGTGCCAGCAGCTTAGACAGCGGAGGGTCCACTGAAGCTTTCTTT. V and J are TRBV11-1 and TRBJ1-1; D remains unclear. V was pared by 1 base and J by 4 bases, with 13 bases between. The CDR3 length is 15 residues. The germline CDR1 and CDR2 sequences are SGHAT and FQDESV (reference sequence). Based on the CDR3 plus reference TRBV11-1 and TRBJ1-1, the full variable domain is EAEVAQSPRYKITEKSQAVAFWCDPISGHATLYWYRQILGQGPELLVQFQDESVVDDSQLPKDRFSAERLKGVDSTLKIQPAELGDSAMYLCASSLDSGGSTEAFFGQGTRLTVV.

Points on this clonotype: A much larger clone lies one base from this, so it may be a read error. The chain has TRBV5-1 and TRBJ2-1; D is uncertain. Looked up from germline, CDR1 is SGHRS and CDR2 is YFSETQ. The CDR3 loop spans 14 amino acids. The V end lost 4 bases, the J end lost 10 bases, and 18 bases lay between the germline ends. The CDR3 is CASSPGTLCDEQFF. The CDR3 DNA is TGCGCCAGCAGCCCAGGCACCCTGTGCGACGAGCAGTTCTTC.

This chain connects TRBV7-2 to TRBJ1-6; 10 nucleotides align to TRBD1. This CDR3 has 15 amino acids. Germline lookup yields CDR1 SGHTA and CDR2 FQGNSA. The trim removed 5 bases at V and 9 bases at J, leaving 7 bases unmatched. CDR3 sequence (DNA): TGTGCCAGCAGCCGGGACAGGGGACTGGGTTCACCCCTCCACTTT. Its protein is CASSRDRGLGSPLHF.

The V gene is TRBV27, the J gene TRBJ2-7, with D tentatively TRBD1 (6 bases). This CDR3 contains 15 residues. Germline V gene data show CDR1 as MNHEY and CDR2 as SMNVEV (reference sequence). V was trimmed by 5 bases and J by 2 bases, leaving 16 bases between them. CDR3 nucleotide sequence: TGTGCCAGCAGTCCCCTTCAGGGGAAACCCTACGAGCAGTACTTC. This translates into CASSPLQGKPYEQYF.

The sample holds many counts of this clonotype. This chain joins TRBV9 and TRBJ2-7; D possibly corresponds to TRBD1 (5 bases). V was trimmed by 0 bases and J by 4 bases, leaving 17 bases between them. The CDR3 consists of 16 residues. Germline V CDR1 and CDR2: SGDLS, YYNGEE. CDR3 in DNA: TGTGCCAGCAGCGTAGGAATACGGCAGGGCGCTTACGAGCAGTACTTC. Translating it yields CASSVGIRQGAYEQYF.

This clonotype was observed many times. J is TRBJ2-5 and V is TRBV29-1, with 8 positions matching TRBD1. The germline V gene has CDR1 SQVTM and CDR2 ANQGSEA. The V and J ends lost 4 bases and 4 bases, in that order; junction bases with no gene match: 5. The CDR3 sequence is 13 residues long. CDR3 region: CSVGTGKGETQYF. The CDR3 DNA is TGCAGCGTTGGGACAGGGAAGGGAGAGACCCAGTACTTC. Combining the CDR3 with reference TRBV29-1 and TRBJ2-5 gives the whole variable domain SAVISQKPSRDICQRGTSLTIQCQVDSQVTMMFWYRQQPGQSLTLIATANQGSEATYESGFVIDKFPISRPNLTFSTLTVSNMSPEDSSIYLCSVGTGKGETQYFGPGTRLLVL.